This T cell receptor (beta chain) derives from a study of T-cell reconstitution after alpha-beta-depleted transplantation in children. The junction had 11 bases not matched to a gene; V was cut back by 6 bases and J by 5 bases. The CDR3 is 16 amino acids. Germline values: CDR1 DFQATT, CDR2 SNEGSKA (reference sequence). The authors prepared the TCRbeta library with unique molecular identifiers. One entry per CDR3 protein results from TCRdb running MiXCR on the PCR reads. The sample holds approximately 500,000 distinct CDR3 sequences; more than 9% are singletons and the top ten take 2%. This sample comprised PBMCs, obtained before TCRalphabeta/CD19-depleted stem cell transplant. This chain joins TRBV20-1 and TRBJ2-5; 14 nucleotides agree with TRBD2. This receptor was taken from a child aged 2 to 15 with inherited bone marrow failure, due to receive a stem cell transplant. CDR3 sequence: CSAQPGLAGGEETQYF. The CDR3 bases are TGCAGTGCCCAACCCGGACTAGCGGGAGGTGAGGAGACCCAGTACTTC.